This T cell receptor beta chain was sequenced for a study of cytomegalovirus exposure and HLA in healthy donors. General study results and limits: Apart from CMV serostatus, no immune exposure information was available. Researchers reported from a later analysis that most CMV-associated TCR beta chains appeared HLA-restricted.

The PCR contained 60 Vbeta and 13 Jbeta primers. Libraries were prepared by immunoSEQ multiplex PCR; TCRdb keeps only in-frame clonotypes and omits some of them. The repertoire consists of around 90,000 clones, with approximately 81% occurring once and the leading ten covering 3% to 3.5%. The CDR3 covers 19 residues. CDR1 is LGHNA, CDR2 YSLEER, per germline. Trimming took 1 base from V and 7 from J, leaving 28 bases between them. Of note for this clone: Its antigen is still unknown.

V gene TRBV4-3 combines with J gene TRBJ1-2, with D possibly TRBD1 on 5 matching bases. The receptor's source is a woman aged 40 to 49 in good health and CMV-seronegative. Sample: PBMCs. The CDR3 sequence is CASSQARNFDSLLSRGYTF. The CDR3 coding sequence is TGCGCCAGCAGCCAAGCCAGAAACTTCGACAGTCTACTATCGCGTGGCTACACCTTC.